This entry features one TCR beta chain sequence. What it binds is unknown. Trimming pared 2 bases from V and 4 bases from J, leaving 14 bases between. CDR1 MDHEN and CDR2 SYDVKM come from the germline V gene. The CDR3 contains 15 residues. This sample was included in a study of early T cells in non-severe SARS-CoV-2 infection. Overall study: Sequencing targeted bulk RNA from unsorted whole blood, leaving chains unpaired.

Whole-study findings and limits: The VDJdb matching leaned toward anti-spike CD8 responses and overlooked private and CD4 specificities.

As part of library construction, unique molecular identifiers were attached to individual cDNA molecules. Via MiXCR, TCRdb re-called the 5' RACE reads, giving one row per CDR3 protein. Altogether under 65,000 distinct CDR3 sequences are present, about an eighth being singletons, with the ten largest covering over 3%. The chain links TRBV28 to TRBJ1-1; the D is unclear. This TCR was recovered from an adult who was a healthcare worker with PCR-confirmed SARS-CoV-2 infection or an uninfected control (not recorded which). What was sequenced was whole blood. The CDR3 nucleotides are TGTGCCAGCAGTTTAGAGGGAACCATCGGCACTGAAGCTTTCTTT. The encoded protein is CASSLEGTIGTEAFF.